This T cell receptor (beta chain) stems from a study of T-cell memory formation after mild COVID-19. For the study at large: Each donor largely had its own TCR clusters.

5'RACE primed at constant segments yielded TCR alpha and TCR beta cDNA libraries bearing sample barcodes and UMIs. One entry per CDR3 protein results from TCRdb running MiXCR on the 5' RACE reads. The table shows about 6,500 distinct CDR3 sequences, with 58% occurring only once. Comment on this clonotype: What it binds is not known.

Study-wide points: Clones shrinking between day 15 and 85 showed a balanced CD4/CD8 split, and those that grew later tilted toward CD4+. Of the contracting clones, CD4+ ones lay mainly in CM and EM, and CD8+ ones in EMRA.

V lost 5 bases, J lost 7 bases, and 4 bases stayed unmatched. CDR1 is SGHTA and CDR2 is FQGNSA in the germline V gene. The CDR3 extends over 12 amino acids. This TCR was sampled from an adult who had mild COVID-19 (a few samples of this study predate the infection). Cell type and time point are not known. This sequence joins TRBV7-2 and TRBJ2-5; 7 nucleotides align to TRBD2. Sequenced material: PBMCs or a T cell subset sorted from them (not recorded which). DNA of the CDR3: TGTGCCAGCAGCGAACTAGCGCGGACCCAGTACTTC. It yields the protein CASSELARTQYF.